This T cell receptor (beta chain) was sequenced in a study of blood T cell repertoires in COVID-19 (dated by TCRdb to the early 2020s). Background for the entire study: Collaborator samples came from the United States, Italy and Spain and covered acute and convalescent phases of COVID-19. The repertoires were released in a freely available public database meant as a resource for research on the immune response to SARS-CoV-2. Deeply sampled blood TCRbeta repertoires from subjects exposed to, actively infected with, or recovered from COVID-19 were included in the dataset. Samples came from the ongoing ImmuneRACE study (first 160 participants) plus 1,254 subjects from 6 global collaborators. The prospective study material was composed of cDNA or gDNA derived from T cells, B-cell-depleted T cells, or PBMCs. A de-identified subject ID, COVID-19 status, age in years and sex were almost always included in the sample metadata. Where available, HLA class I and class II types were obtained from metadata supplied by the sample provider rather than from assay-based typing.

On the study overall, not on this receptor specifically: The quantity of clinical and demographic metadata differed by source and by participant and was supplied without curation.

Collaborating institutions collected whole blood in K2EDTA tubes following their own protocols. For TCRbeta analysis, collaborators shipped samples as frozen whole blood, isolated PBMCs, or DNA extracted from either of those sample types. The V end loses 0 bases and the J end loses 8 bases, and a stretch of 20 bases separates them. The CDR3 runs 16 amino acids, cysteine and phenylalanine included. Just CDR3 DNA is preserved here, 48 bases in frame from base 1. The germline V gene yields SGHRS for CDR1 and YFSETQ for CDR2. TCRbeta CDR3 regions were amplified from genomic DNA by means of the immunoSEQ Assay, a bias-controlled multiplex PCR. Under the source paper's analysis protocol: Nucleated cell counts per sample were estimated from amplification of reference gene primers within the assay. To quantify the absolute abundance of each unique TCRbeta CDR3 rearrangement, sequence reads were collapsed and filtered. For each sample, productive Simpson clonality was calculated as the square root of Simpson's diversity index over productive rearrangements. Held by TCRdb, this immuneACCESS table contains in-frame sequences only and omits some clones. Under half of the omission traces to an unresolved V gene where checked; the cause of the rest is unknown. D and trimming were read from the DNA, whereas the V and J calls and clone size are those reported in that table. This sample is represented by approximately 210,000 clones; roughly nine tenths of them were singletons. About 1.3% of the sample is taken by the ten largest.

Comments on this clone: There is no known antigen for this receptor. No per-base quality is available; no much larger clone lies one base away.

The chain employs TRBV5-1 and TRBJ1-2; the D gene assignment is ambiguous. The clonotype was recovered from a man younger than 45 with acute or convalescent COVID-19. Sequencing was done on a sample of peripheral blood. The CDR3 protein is CASSLGQATQGGGYTF. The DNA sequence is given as TGCGCCAGCAGCTTGGGACAAGCTACACAAGGTGGGGGCTACACCTTC.